Reported below is one TCR beta chain. This clonotype was observed a handful of times. Its antigen target is currently unknown. One base away there is no much larger clone; base qualities are not given. This sample stems from a study of early T cells in non-severe SARS-CoV-2 infection (dated by TCRdb to the early 2020s). A note on the overall study: Bulk RNA from unsorted whole blood was used for TCR sequencing, so alpha and beta chains could not be paired. Here is what the overall study found, with its caveats: VDJdb matching was skewed toward anti-spike CD8 responses and likely underestimated virus-specific expansions by missing private and CD4 specificities.

Library creation used 5' RACE. Instrument on record: NextSeq 500. In the TCR library protocol, unique molecular identifiers were attached to individual cDNA molecules to correct for PCR bias and sequencing error. TCR alpha and beta chains were both sequenced, and the abundances of alpha and beta sequences in each sample were closely correlated with each other. The published analysis was carried out like this. V gene, J gene and CDR3 annotation of TCR sequences was performed with Decombinator V4. Expanded TCRs were defined as changing significantly between any two time points under a Poisson model with p below 0.0001. TCR abundances were normalised to the total number of TCRs sequenced per sample and expressed as counts per million. MAIT TCRs were defined by TRAV1-2 paired with TRAJ12, TRAJ20 or TRAJ33, and iNKT TCRs by TRAV10 paired with TRAJ18. VDJdb, accessed on 1 November 2021, was searched for TCRs annotated for CMV, EBV and SARS-CoV-2, and TCRs annotated for more than one antigen were excluded. TCRdb reanalyzed the raw reads on its own, using fastp at Q25 for trimming and MiXCR for clone calling, and kept in-frame beta chains. Rows merge per CDR3 protein into single entries with the most common DNA and genes. The V and J calls shown here were made by TCRdb, not taken from the authors' results. The sample yields approximately 39,000 distinct CDR3 sequences; more than 8% were counted once. The ten largest account for around 12% of the sample.

Set within a cohort of healthcare workers in London, UK, this nested case-control study involved weekly PCR testing of nasopharyngeal swabs along with blood sampling. Between 23 and 31 March 2020, the week of the UK lockdown, healthcare workers were enrolled and then followed up weekly for as long as 16 weeks. The CDR3 has 14 amino acids, counting the end cysteine and phenylalanine. CDR3 DNA is the only sequence kept; it has 42 bases, read in frame from the first base. Here V drops 5 bases and J drops 9 bases, and the junction holds 6 bases not matched to any gene. The clonotype was recovered from an adult who was a healthcare worker with PCR-confirmed SARS-CoV-2 infection or an uninfected control (not recorded which). The chain links TRBV12-3 or TRBV12-4 with TRBJ1-6, with TRBD1 identical over 8 junction bases. Material: whole blood. CDR3 protein: CASSPGTGPSPLHF. The sequence in DNA is TGTGCCAGCAGTCCCGGGACAGGACCTTCACCCCTCCACTTT.